This T cell receptor (beta chain) emerged from a study of CD8+ T cells in alopecia areata. Isolated RNA was reverse transcribed into cDNA used as the sequencing template. Measured with immunoSEQ multiplex PCR; TCRdb has only the in-frame clones, and not every one. The sample lists roughly 40,000 clones, more than 90% occurring once. The treatment is: oral pan-JAK inhibitor, 5-10 mg twice daily. This clone appeared once. The length of the CDR3 is 11 residues. Trimming cost V 3 bases and J 10 bases, with 9 bases left between them. Per germline, CDR1 SGDLS and CDR2 YYNGEE. The genes are TRBV9 and TRBJ2-3; D gene unclear. The clonotype was recovered from a human donor with alopecia areata. Sequenced here: CD8+ T cells sorted from blood, sampled at week 24, from a patient treated with tofacitinib. The chain's CDR3 is CASSDNIAQYF. The CDR3 nucleotides are TGTGCCAGCAGCGATAACATAGCGCAGTATTTT. The full variable domain, its missing parts supplied by reference TRBV9 and TRBJ2-3, is DSGVTQTPKHLITATGQRVTLRCSPRSGDLSVYWYQQSLDQGLQFLIQYYNGEERAKGNILERFSAQQFPDLHSELNLSSLELGDSALYFCASSDNIAQYFGPGTRLTVL.